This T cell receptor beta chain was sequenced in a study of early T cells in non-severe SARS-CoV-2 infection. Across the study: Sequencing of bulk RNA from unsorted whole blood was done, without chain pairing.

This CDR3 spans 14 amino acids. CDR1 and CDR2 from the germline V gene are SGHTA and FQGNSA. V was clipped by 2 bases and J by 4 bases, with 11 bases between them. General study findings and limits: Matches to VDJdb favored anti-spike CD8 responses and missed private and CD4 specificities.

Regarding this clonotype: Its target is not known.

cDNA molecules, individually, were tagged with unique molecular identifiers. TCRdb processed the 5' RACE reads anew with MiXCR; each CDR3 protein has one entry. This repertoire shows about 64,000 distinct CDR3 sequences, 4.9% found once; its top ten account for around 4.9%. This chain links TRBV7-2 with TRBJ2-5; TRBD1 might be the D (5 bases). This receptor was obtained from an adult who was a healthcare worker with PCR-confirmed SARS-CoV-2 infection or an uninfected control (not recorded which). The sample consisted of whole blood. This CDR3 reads CASSLWQGRETQYF. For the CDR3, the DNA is TGTGCCAGCAGCTTATGGCAGGGTCGAGAGACCCAGTACTTC.